The clone carrying this T cell receptor beta chain was seen just once. This sample is drawn from a study of blood T cell repertoires in COVID-19. For the study at large: COVID-19 samples, acute and convalescent, were from the United States, Italy and Spain. From T cells, B-cell-depleted T cells, or PBMCs came the material, which was cDNA or gDNA.

Authors' methods: Amplifying reference gene primers gave estimates of nucleated cell counts. Measured with immunoSEQ multiplex PCR; TCRdb has only the in-frame clones, and not every one. The V and J calls and clone size were taken over from that table, and D and trimming were inferred from the DNA. The table has fewer than 35,000 clones, 65% to 90% seen once. The V end was cut by 10 bases, the J end by 5 bases, with 17 bases between. The CDR3 has 14 residues. CDR1 ENHRY and CDR2 SYGVKD come from the germline V gene. The chain uses TRBV10-3 and TRBJ1-4; D is undetermined. This TCR was sampled from a human donor in a cohort sampled during active COVID-19. The material sequenced was peripheral blood. The CDR3 region is CATAFAANNEKLFF. CDR3 in DNA: TGTGCCACCGCCTTTGCTGCGAACAATGAAAAACTGTTTTTT.